This T cell receptor (beta chain) appears in the sequencing data of a study of blood T cell repertoires in COVID-19. Overall study: From the United States, Italy and Spain came samples of acute and convalescent COVID-19. Sample material is recorded as cDNA or gDNA derived from T cells, B-cell-depleted T cells, or PBMCs.

In the authors' methods: Researchers report that nucleated cell counts were estimated from reference gene primer amplification. Produced via immunoSEQ multiplex PCR; TCRdb's table is partial and in-frame only. The V and J calls and clone size come from that table; D and trimming were worked out from the DNA. In the table there are some 200,000 clones, approximately 85% of which are singletons. Per the germline V gene, CDR1 is LNHDA and CDR2 is SQIVND (reference sequence). The CDR3 runs to 14 residues. The V gene lost 8 bases and the J gene lost 0 bases, with 14 bases spanning the gap. The sequenced sample consisted of peripheral blood. This clonotype was sampled from a man in his fifties who had recovered from COVID-19. The chain couples TRBV19 to TRBJ2-7; D ambiguous. The chain's CDR3 is CASRQVTSSYEQYF. DNA for the CDR3: TGTGCCAGTCGTCAGGTTACGAGCTCCTACGAGCAGTACTTC.